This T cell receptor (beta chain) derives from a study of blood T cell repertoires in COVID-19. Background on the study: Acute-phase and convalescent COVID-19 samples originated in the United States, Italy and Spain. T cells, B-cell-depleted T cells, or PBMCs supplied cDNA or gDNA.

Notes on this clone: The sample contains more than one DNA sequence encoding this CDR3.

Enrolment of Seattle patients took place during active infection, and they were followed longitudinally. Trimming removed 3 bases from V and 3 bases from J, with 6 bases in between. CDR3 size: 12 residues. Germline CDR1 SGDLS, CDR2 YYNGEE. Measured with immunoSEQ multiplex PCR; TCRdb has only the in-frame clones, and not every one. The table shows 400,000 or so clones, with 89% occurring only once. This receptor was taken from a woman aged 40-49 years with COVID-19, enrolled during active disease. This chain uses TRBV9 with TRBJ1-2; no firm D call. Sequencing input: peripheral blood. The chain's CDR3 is CASSAGHYGYTF. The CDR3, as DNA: TGTGCCAGCAGCGCAGGTCACTATGGCTACACCTTC.